This T cell receptor (beta chain) was profiled in a study of beta chain features in type 1 diabetes (dated by TCRdb to 2016 to 2019). Turning to the overall study: Patients and healthy donors did not differ in mean age, gender distribution, total cell number or subset yield. Whereas all 30 or so donors provided naive and central memory subsets, regulatory and stem cell-like memory subsets were isolated from just 8 patients and roughly eight healthy donors. In the study, recently diagnosed type 1 diabetes patients and matched healthy donors were compared on the TCRB repertoires of their sorted circulating CD4+ T cell subsets. A total of 107,917,701 sorted cells were examined across all samples, and the number of cells per subset was strongly correlated with RNA yield.

A single peripheral blood draw of about 116 mL on average was collected from each donor into heparinised tubes. Naive, central memory, regulatory and stem cell-like memory CD4+ T cells were sorted on a BD FACSAria II using a panel including CD45RO, CCR7, CD25, CD127, CD95 and CD27. A purity above 98% was achieved for all sorted populations. Right away, PBMCs were isolated by Lymphoprep density gradient centrifugation and were stained directly, with no culture step. To minimize batch effects, samples were stained and sorted in pairs, one healthy donor with one patient per experiment. Reading the germline V gene (reference sequence) gives CDR1 LNHNV and CDR2 YYDKDF. V is cut back by 1 base and J by 2 bases, with 2 bases in the junction unmatched. The CDR3 runs 16 amino acids, cysteine and phenylalanine included. Here the CDR3 DNA is all that survives: 48 bases in frame from base 1. On this clone itself: The antigen it binds to is not known. Base qualities are not provided; no much larger clone lies one nucleotide away.

Results and caveats for the whole study, not just this receptor: Type 1 diabetes patients showed a moderate but significant shortening of TCRB CDR3 length in all four CD4+ subsets. Because cDNA was sequenced instead of genomic DNA, highly expressing activated cells could be over-represented, though the groups showed no difference in activation or CD3 levels. Only small numbers of individuals were included in the HLA sub-analyses, which left unresolved whether HLA type had any influence on TCRB rearrangement. Fewer insertions and more nucleotide deletions at VDJ recombination sites were observed in patients with type 1 diabetes, implying thymic rearrangement abnormalities. PCR might favor shorter templates, but patient and control samples were amplified and corrected together, so any skew would affect both groups equally. Naive, central memory and regulatory TCRB repertoires appeared to be more similar among patients than among healthy donors.

The entire isolated RNA was reverse transcribed using the High Capacity cDNA Reverse Transcription Kit, and thus expressed TCRB transcripts were sequenced. Naive, central memory and regulatory T cell samples underwent deep immunoSEQ sequencing, averaging about 3.57 million total reads per sample. Sorted cells were lysed in RLT buffer, and RNA was extracted using DNase-treated RNeasy Micro or Mini kits according to cell number. To prevent cross-contamination, every cell subset was processed on its own, while patient and healthy donor samples were processed together. The immunoSEQ multiplex PCR was used to amplify TCRB sequences from cDNA, yielding 87-bp fragments that span the CDR3 region. Sequencing of the amplicons was performed on the Illumina HiSeq platform. The source study handled its data this way. Synthetic template baselines were used to correct PCR bias computationally, reads within Hamming distance 2 were collapsed together, and singletons that could not be merged were discarded. Reads were aligned to IMGT to assign V, D and J genes, CDR3 length, and insertions or deletions at six rearrangement sites. Clonotype counts were normalized to sorted cell number within each subset before computing true diversity and Gini coefficients with the tcR R package. Repertoire sharing was quantified using the overlap coefficient calculated on TCRB nucleotide sequences. Not all clones reach the TCRdb copy of this immuneACCESS table, which keeps in-frame sequences only. Checked studies attribute under half of the gap to unresolved V genes and leave the rest unexplained. V, J and clone size were drawn from that table, and D and trimming were deduced from the DNA. The sample profile shows 150,000 to 200,000 clones; around 7.9% of them were found once. The ten largest clones add up to roughly 0.46% of the sample.

The sequence is built from TRBV15 and TRBJ2-7; 13 central nucleotides agree with TRBD2. Sequencing was performed on central memory CD4+ T cells from blood. This sequence originates from a man aged 18 to 30 with type 1 diabetes. The CDR3: CATSRVGTSGTYEQYF. Here is the DNA: TGTGCCACCAGCAGAGTAGGGACTAGCGGGACCTACGAGCAGTACTTC.